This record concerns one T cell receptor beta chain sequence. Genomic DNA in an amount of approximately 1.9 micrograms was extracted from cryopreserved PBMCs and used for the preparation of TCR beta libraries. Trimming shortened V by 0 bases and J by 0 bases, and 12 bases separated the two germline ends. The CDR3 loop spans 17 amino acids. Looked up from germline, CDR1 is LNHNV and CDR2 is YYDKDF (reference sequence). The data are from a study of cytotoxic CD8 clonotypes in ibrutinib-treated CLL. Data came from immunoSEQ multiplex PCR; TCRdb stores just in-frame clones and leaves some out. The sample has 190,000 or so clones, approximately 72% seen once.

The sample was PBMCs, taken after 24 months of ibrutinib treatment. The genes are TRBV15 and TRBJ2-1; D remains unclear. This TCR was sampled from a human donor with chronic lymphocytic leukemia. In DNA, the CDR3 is TGTGCCACCAGCAGAGATATTGCGGAAAGCTCCTACAATGAGCAGTTCTTC. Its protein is CATSRDIAESSYNEQFF.